Shown below are 4 T cell receptor beta chains from a single sample sequenced in a study of blood T cell repertoires in COVID-19. Some clones are missing from TCRdb's copy, which holds only in-frame ones; the method was immunoSEQ multiplex PCR. The sample comprises about 300,000 clones, around 85% of which are singletons, and around 2.1% rests with the top ten. Sequencing was done on a sample of PBMCs or T cells enriched from blood (not recorded which). The receptors originated from a man younger than 40 who had recovered from COVID-19.

The chain uses TRBV18 and TRBJ2-1; 14 bases agree with TRBD2. Germline-derived CDR1 and CDR2 are KGHSH and LQKENI. CDR3 length: 21 amino acids. Trimming cost V 5 bases and J 8 bases; bases outside gene matches: 23. This CDR3 reads CASSSLIQIRLAGGPIYEQFF. DNA for the CDR3: TGTGCCAGCTCAAGCCTCATCCAAATCCGACTAGCGGGGGGGCCTATCTATGAGCAGTTCTTC.

V and J are TRBV4-1 and TRBJ1-5; 8 bases fit TRBD1. This CDR3 has 18 residues. Germline CDR1 is MGHRA and CDR2 is YSYEKL. V lost 3 bases, J lost 6 bases, and 16 bases stayed unmatched. The CDR3 sequence is CASSQIGQGGKARQPQHF. The CDR3, as DNA: TGCGCCAGCAGCCAGATAGGACAGGGAGGAAAAGCACGTCAGCCCCAGCATTTT.

The rearrangement uses TRBV7-9 and TRBJ1-6, with TRBD1 matching 7 bases. The germline V gene encodes CDR1 SEHNR and CDR2 FQNEAQ (reference sequence). Unmatched junction bases numbered 6, after V lost 6 bases and J lost 10 bases. This CDR3 has 13 residues. The CDR3, as DNA: TGTGCCAGCAGTCCGGGACAGCAATCACCCCTCCACTTT. Translating gives CASSPGQQSPLHF. Together with reference TRBV7-9 and TRBJ1-6, the CDR3 gives the full variable domain: DTGVSQNPRHKITKRGQNVTFRCDPISEHNRLYWYRQTLGQGPEFLTYFQNEAQLEKSRLLSDRFSAERPKGSFSTLEIQRTEQGDSAMYLCASSPGQQSPLHFGNGTRLTVT.

This clone was observed a handful of times. This sequence joins TRBV19 and TRBJ2-7; 7 nucleotides match TRBD2. Germline trimming cut 1 base from V and 3 bases from J; bases unmatched to any gene: 9. The germline gives CDR1 LNHDA, CDR2 SQIVND (reference sequence). This CDR3 has 16 amino acids. The CDR3 DNA reads TGTGCCAGTAGTATAGGGCTAGCGGAAAATAACTACGAGCAGTACTTC. Amino acids: CASSIGLAENNYEQYF.